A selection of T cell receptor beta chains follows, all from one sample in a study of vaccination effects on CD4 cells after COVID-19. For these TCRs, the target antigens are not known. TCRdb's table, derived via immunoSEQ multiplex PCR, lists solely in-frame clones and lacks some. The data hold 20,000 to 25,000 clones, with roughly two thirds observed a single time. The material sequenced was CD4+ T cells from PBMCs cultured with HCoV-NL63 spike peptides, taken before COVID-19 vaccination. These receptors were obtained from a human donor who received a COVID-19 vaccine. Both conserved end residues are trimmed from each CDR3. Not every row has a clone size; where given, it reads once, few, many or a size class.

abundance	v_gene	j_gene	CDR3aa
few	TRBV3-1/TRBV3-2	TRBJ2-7	ASSQDFQGYEQY
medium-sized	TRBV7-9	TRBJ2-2	ASSFGLAGGELF
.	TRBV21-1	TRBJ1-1	ASSKGAGSNTEAF
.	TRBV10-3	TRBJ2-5	AISEFAGARETQY
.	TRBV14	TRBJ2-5	ASSQGRRGETQY
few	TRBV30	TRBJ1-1	AFGAANTEAF
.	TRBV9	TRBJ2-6	ASSPGLAGGSQPLPGANVLT
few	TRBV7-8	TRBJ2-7	ASRRASGTYEQY
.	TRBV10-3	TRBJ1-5	AISVEDNQPQH
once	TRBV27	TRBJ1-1	ASSLRDRGDTEAF
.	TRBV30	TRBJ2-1	AWSVRQEQF
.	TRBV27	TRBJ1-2	ASSFRPGTTYGYT
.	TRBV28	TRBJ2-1	ASSGYNEQF
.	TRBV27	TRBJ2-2	ASSPGQGAPGELF
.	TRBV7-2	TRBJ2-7	ASSSSRWEQY
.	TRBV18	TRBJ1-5	ASSPTGTVSNQPQH
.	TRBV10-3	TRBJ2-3	AISKAGGSIDTQY
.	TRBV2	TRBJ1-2	ASRLGQGASDGYT
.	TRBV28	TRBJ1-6	ASSLLGERDSPLH